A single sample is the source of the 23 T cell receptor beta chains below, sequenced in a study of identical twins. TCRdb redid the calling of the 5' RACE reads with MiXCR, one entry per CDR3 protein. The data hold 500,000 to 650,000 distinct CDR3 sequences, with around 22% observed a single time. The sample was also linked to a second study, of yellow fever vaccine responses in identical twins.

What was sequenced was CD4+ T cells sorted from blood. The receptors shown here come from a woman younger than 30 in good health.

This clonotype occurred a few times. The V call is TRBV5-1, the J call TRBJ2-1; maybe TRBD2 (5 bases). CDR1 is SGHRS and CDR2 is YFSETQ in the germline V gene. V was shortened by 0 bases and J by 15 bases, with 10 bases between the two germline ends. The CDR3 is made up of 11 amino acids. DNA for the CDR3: TGCGCCAGCAGCTTGGACGGGATAGGGTTCTTC. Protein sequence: CASSLDGIGFF. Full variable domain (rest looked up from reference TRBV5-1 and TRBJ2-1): KAGVTQTPRYLIKTRGQQVTLSCSPISGHRSVSWYQQTPGQGLQFLFEYFSETQRNKGNFPGRFSGRQFSNSRSEMNVSTLELGDSALYLCASSLDGIGFFGPGTRLTVL.

Written as DNA, the CDR3 is TGCGCCAGCAGTGAGTGGGGTAGCGGGAGTGACGAGCAGTACTTC. Translated, it gives CASSEWGSGSDEQYF. V gene TRBV10-2 combines with J gene TRBJ2-7, with TRBD2 identical over 9 bases. The CDR3 sequence is 15 residues long. Per the germline V gene, CDR1 is WSHSY and CDR2 is SAAADI. The junction had 6 bases not matched to a gene; V was cut back by 1 base and J by 5 bases.

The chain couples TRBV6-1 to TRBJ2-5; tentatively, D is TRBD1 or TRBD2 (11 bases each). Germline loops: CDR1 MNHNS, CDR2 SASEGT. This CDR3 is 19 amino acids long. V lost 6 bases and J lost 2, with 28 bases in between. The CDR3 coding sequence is TGTGCCAGCAGACGGACAGGGGGCTTAGCGGGAGGGTTACAAGAGACCCAGTACTTC. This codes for CASRRTGGLAGGLQETQYF.

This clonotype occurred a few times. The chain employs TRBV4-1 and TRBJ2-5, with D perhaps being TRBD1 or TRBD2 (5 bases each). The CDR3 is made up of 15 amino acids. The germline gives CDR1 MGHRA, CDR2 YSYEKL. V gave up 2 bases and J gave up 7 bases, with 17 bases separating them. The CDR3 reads CASSQTRDPSGTQYF. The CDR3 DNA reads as TGCGCCAGCAGCCAAACCCGGGACCCATCGGGGACCCAGTACTTC.

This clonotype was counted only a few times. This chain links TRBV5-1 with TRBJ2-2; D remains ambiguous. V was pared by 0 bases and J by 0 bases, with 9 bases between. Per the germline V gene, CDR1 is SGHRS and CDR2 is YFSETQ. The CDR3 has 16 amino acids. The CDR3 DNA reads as TGCGCCAGCAGCTTGGGCCAGAACACGAACACCGGGGAGCTGTTTTTT. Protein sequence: CASSLGQNTNTGELFF.

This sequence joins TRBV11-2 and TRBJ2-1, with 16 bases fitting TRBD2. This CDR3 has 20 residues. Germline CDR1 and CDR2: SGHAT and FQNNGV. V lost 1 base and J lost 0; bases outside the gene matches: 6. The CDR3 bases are TGTGCCAGCAGCTTAGTGTCGGGACTAGCGGGAGGGAGCTCCTACAATGAGCAGTTCTTC. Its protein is CASSLVSGLAGGSSYNEQFF.

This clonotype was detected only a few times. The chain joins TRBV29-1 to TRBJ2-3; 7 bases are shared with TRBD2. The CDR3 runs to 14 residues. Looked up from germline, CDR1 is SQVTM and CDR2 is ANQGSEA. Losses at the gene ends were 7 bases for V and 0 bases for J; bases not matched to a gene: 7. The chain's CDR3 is CSAQRGPSTDTQYF. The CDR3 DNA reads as TGCAGCGCCCAGCGGGGCCCTAGCACAGATACGCAGTATTTT.

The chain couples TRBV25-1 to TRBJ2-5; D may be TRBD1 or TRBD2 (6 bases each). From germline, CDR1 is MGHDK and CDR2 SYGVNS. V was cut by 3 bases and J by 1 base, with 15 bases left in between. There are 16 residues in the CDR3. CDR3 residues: CASSEGGSGIQETQYF. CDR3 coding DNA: TGTGCCAGCAGTGAGGGGGGCAGCGGCATCCAAGAGACCCAGTACTTC.

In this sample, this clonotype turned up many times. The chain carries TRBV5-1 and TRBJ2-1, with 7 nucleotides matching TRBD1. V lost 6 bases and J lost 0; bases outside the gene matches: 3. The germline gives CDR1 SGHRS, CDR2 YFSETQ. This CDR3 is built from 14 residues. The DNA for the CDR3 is TGCGCCAGCACCAGGGGGAGCTCCTACAATGAGCAGTTCTTC. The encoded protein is CASTRGSSYNEQFF.

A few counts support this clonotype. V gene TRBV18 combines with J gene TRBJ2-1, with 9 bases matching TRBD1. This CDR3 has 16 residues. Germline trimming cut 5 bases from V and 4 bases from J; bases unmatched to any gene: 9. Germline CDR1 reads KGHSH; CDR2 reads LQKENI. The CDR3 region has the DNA TGTGCCAGCTCAAAGGGACAGGGTGTATCTTACAATGAGCAGTTCTTC. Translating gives CASSKGQGVSYNEQFF.

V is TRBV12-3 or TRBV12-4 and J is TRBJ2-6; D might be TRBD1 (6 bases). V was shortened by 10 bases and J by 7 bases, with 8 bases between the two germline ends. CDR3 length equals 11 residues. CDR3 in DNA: TGTGCCACCGGGACAGCCAACGTCCTGACTTTC. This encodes CATGTANVLTF.

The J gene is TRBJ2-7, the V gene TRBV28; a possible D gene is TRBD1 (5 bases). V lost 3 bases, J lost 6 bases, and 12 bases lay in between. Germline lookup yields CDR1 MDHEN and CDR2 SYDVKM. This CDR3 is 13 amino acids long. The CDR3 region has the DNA TGTGCCAGCAGTTTGGGGCAGATGAGCGAGCAGTACTTC. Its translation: CASSLGQMSEQYF.

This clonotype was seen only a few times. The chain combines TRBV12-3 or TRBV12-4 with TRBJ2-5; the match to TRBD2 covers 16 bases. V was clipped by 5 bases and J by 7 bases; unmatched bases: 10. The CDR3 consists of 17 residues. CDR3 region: CASSPPGTSGGAGTQYF. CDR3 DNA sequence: TGTGCCAGCAGTCCCCCAGGGACTAGCGGGGGGGCGGGGACCCAGTACTTC.

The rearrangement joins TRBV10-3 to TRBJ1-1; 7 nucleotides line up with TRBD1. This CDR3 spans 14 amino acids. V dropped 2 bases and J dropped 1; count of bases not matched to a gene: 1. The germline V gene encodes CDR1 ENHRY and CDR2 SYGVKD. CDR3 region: CAISERGRNTEAFF. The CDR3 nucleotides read TGTGCCATCAGTGAGAGGGGGCGGAACACTGAAGCTTTCTTT.

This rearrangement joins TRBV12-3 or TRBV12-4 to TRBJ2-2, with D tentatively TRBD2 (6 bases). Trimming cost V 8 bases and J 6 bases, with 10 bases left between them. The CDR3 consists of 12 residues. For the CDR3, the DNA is TGTGCCAGCGGCTGGGGGGCCGGGGAGCTGTTTTTT. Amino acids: CASGWGAGELFF.

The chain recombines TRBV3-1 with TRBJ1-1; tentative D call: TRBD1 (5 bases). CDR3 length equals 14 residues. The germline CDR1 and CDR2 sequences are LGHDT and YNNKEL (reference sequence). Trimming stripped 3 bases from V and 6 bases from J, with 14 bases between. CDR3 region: CASSHRAGRAEAFF. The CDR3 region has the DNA TGTGCCAGCAGCCATCGGGCAGGGCGCGCTGAAGCTTTCTTT. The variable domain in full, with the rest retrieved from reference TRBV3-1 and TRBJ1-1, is DTAVSQTPKYLVTQMGNDKSIKCEQNLGHDTMYWYKQDSKKFLKIMFSYNNKELIINETVPNRFSPKSPDKAHLNLHINSLELGDSAVYFCASSHRAGRAEAFFGQGTRLTVV.

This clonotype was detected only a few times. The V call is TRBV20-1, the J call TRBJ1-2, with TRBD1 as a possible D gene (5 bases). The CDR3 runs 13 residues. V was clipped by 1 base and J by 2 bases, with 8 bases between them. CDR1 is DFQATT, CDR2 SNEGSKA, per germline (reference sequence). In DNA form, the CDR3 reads TGCAGTGCTAGAGGGGAGGGGAACTATGGCTACACCTTC. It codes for CSARGEGNYGYTF.

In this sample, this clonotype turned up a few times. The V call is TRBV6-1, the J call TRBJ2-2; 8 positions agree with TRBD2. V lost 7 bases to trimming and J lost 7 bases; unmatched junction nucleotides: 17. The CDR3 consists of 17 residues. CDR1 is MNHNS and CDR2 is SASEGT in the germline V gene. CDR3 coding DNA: TGTGCCAGCACCGGTAGAGGTGTCGGGGGGGCAGGCGGGGAGCTGTTTTTT. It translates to CASTGRGVGGAGGELFF.

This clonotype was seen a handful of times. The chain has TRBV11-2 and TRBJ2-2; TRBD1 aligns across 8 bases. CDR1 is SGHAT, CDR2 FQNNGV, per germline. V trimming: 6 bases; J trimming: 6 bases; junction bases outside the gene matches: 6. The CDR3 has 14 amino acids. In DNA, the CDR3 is TGTGCCAGCAGTCCCGACAGGGGCGCCGGGGAGCTGTTTTTT. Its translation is CASSPDRGAGELFF.

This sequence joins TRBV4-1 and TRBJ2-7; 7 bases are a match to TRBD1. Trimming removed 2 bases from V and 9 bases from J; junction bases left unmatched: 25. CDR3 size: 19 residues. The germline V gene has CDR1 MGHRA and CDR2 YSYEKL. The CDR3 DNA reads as TGCGCCAGCAGCCAAAAAGCGACAGGATGGGACAGTCAGATTACGAGGCAGTACTTC. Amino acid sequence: CASSQKATGWDSQITRQYF.

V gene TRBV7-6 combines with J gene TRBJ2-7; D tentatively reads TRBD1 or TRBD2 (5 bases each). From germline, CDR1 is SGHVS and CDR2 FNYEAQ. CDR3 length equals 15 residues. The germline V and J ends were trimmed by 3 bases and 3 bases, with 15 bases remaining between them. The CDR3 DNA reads TGTGCCAGCAGCTTCGGTCAGGGCGGGTTCTACGAGCAGTACTTC. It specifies CASSFGQGGFYEQYF.

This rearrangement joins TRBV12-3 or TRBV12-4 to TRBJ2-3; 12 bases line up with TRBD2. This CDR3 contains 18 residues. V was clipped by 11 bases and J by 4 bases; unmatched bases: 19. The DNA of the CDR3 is TGTGCCTTCTGTTCAGGCAAGACTAGCGGGAGTTCGTCAGATACGCAGTATTTT. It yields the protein CAFCSGKTSGSSSDTQYF.

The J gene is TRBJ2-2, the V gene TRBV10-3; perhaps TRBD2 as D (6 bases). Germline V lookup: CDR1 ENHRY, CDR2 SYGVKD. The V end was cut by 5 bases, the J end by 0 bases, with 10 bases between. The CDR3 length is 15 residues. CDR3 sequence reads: CAISSGTANTGELFF. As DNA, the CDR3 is TGTGCCATCAGTTCCGGGACTGCGAACACCGGGGAGCTGTTTTTT.